This T cell receptor (beta chain) is from a study of CD8 T cells in Susac syndrome (dated by TCRdb to between 2018 and 2020). In terms of the full investigation: The study used repertoire sequencing to test whether antigen drove CD8+ T cell activation and differentiation in Susac syndrome. The paper as a whole reports these results and caveats: The number of individuals in the TCR sequencing and HLA analysis was acknowledged as relatively small.

RNA was extracted with the RNeasy kit and roughly 0.5 to 1 ug was reverse transcribed using random hexamers. The immunoSEQ multiplex PCR assay, which covers 54 Vbeta and 13 Jbeta segments, was used to amplify TCR beta CDR3 regions. Bias from PCR amplification was corrected by using a synthetic template baseline for primer optimization and for computational correction. The study's own analysis went as follows. Reads were annotated to V, D and J genes per IMGT and analyzed with immunoSEQ Analyzer, keeping only productive sequences. Clonality was calculated as one minus the Shannon entropy normalized by log2 of the number of productive unique sequences. Public and private clones were assessed among the 100 most prevalent clones of each patient and control. Clones were defined as Susac-specific when absent from the healthy and MS cohorts, from 1,000 to 1,100 published viral clones and from other ImmuneACCESS disease sequences. TCRdb trimmed public reads at Q25 via fastp, called clones via MiXCR and kept in-frame beta chains. Rows with one shared CDR3 protein collapse into an entry with the most common genes and DNA. The V and J calls reflect TCRdb's pipeline rather than the authors' work. The sample yields over 130,000 distinct CDR3 sequences; approximately 95% were counted once. The ten largest clones represent around 0.11% of the sample.

About this clonotype: No cognate antigen has been identified for it. Base qualities are missing; no much larger clone stands one base away.

Trimming at the junction amounts to 1 base on V and 6 bases on J, and the germline ends lie 14 bases apart. CDR1 DFQATT and CDR2 SNEGSKA were looked up in the germline V gene (reference sequence). Its CDR3 holds 14 amino acids, cysteine through phenylalanine. Only CDR3 DNA is held: 42 bases, read in frame from base 1. Peripheral blood CD8+ and CD4+ T cells from healthy donors, Susac syndrome patients and multiple sclerosis patients were profiled using high-throughput TCR beta sequencing. Treatment-naive patients with stable or active relapsing-remitting disease fulfilling revised McDonald criteria were used as multiple sclerosis controls. Bulk CD8+ and CD4+ T cells were purified by magnetic negative isolation, while CD8+ TEMRA cells were enriched using FACS. Blood was collected in EDTA tubes and processed within 24 hours, with PBMCs isolated through density gradient centrifugation. PBMCs destined for TCR sequencing were cryopreserved in liquid nitrogen and later thawed in a 37 °C water bath. Purity of sorted or isolated CD4+, CD8+ and CD8+ TEMRA cells was at least 90%.

The sequence was obtained from a human donor with multiple sclerosis. The sequenced sample was CD4+ T cells from PBMCs. The receptor chain draws on TRBV20-1 and TRBJ2-3, with the identity of the D gene unclear. The CDR3 in this case is CSARGPRPYDTQYF. The sequenced DNA is TGCAGTGCTAGAGGGCCCCGACCCTATGATACGCAGTATTTT.